This T cell receptor (beta chain) was captured in a study of blood T cell repertoires in COVID-19. As for the study in general: Acute and convalescent COVID-19 specimens originated in the United States, Italy and Spain. From T cells, B-cell-depleted T cells, or PBMCs came the material, which was cDNA or gDNA.

The CDR3 sequence is 12 residues long. V was pared by 2 bases and J by 9 bases, with 8 bases between. CDR1 is MNHNS, CDR2 SASEGT, per germline. In the study's own analysis: Reference gene primers were amplified, and this amplification served to estimate nucleated cell counts. Sequencing was performed with immunoSEQ multiplex PCR; in TCRdb, only in-frame clones are kept and a portion is missing. V and J calls and clone size are given by that table; D and trimming were obtained from the DNA. The sample consists of tens of thousands of clones, around 79% of them appearing once. There are a few counts of this clone.

This TCR was sampled from a man in his fifties or sixties with acute or convalescent COVID-19. The chain joins TRBV6-1 to TRBJ2-1, with a weak D call TRBD2 (6 bases). The source material was peripheral blood. CDR3 coding DNA: TGTGCCAGCAGTGAATGGAGGGGTGAGCAGTTCTTC. The encoded protein is CASSEWRGEQFF.